The 32 T cell receptor beta chains reported below all come from one sample, sequenced in a study of OX40 agonist ivuxolimab in advanced cancers. The protocol was immunoSEQ multiplex PCR, while the TCRdb copy is restricted to in-frame clones and leaves out a portion. The repertoire holds about 110,000 clones, with around nine tenths as singletons. The sequenced sample was CD4+ or CD8+ T cells sorted from blood, obtained in a trial of the OX40 agonist ivuxolimab. The receptors were gathered from an adult with an advanced solid tumor such as melanoma, head and neck, liver or kidney cancer.

The rearrangement links TRBV28 to TRBJ1-2; tentatively, D is TRBD1 (5 bases). Trimming stripped 5 bases from V and 1 base from J, with 17 bases between. The CDR3 extends over 16 amino acids. Germline V CDR1 and CDR2: MDHEN, SYDVKM. Here the CDR3 DNA reads TGTGCCAGCAGTCTAGGGGAGGGAGAGCTTAACTATGGCTACACCTTC. Encoded protein: CASSLGEGELNYGYTF.

This clone showed up just a few times. V and J are TRBV9 and TRBJ2-7; either TRBD1 or TRBD2 may fit D (6 bases each). This CDR3 region has 14 residues. Germline assignment: CDR1 SGDLS and CDR2 YYNGEE. The V end lost 3 bases, the J end lost 7 bases, and 17 bases lay between the germline ends. The CDR3 DNA reads as TGTGCCAGCAGCGCCGGGACAAGGGCGGGGGAGCAGTACTTC. This codes for CASSAGTRAGEQYF.

The J gene is TRBJ2-7, the V gene TRBV7-8; D tentatively fits TRBD1 or TRBD2 (5 bases each). The CDR3 length is 15 residues. The V end lost 7 bases, the J end lost 3 bases, and 19 bases lay between the germline ends. CDR1 is SGHVS, CDR2 FQNEAQ, per germline. The CDR3 reads CASNLRGGRGYEQYF. CDR3 bases: TGTGCCAGCAACCTACGGGGCGGCCGGGGCTACGAGCAGTACTTC.

The V call is TRBV25-1, the J call TRBJ2-3, with no clear D. The CDR3 length is 11 residues. The ends were cut back, 5 bases at V and 3 bases at J, with 3 bases in the middle. The germline V gene encodes CDR1 MGHDK and CDR2 SYGVNS. The CDR3 DNA reads as TGTGCCAGCAGTCTTACAGATACGCAGTATTTT. It encodes CASSLTDTQYF.

The chain combines TRBV18 with TRBJ2-2; possible D gene TRBD1, 6 bases. V shed 6 bases and J shed 3 bases, with 14 bases lying between them. In germline, CDR1 is KGHSH, CDR2 LQKENI. CDR3 length: 15 amino acids. In nucleotides, the CDR3 is TGTGCCAGCTCCCCGCGGACAGCTTACACCGGGGAGCTGTTTTTT. The encoded protein is CASSPRTAYTGELFF. Supplemented by reference TRBV18 and TRBJ2-2, the full variable domain reads NAGVMQNPRHLVRRRGQEARLRCSPMKGHSHVYWYRQLPEEGLKFMVYLQKENIIDESGMPKERFSAEFPKEGPSILRIQQVVRGDSAAYFCASSPRTAYTGELFFGEGSRLTVL.

The CDR3 coding sequence is TGTGCCAGCAGAGACTTCATACTTAGCAATCAGCCCCAGCATTTT. Translated, it gives CASRDFILSNQPQHF. The chain links TRBV28 to TRBJ1-5; D unresolved. The CDR3 runs 15 residues. V was clipped by 6 bases and J by 0 bases, with 12 bases between them. Germline CDR1 is MDHEN and CDR2 is SYDVKM.

In its sample, this clone was seen once. This chain connects TRBV21-1 to TRBJ1-5; no check of the table's D call, TRBD1, against the DNA was made. TRBV21-1 is designated a pseudogene. The CDR3 totals 17 residues. DNA of the CDR3: TGTGCCAGCAGCAAAGCAGACAGCCGATATAGCAATCAGCCCCAGCATTTT. Amino acid sequence: CASSKADSRYSNQPQHF.

V gene TRBV9 combines with J gene TRBJ2-3; TRBD2 aligns across 7 bases. This CDR3 is built from 15 residues. Germline V lookup: CDR1 SGDLS, CDR2 YYNGEE. The V segment lost 3 bases and the J segment 5 bases; nucleotides outside the gene matches: 9. CDR3 protein: CASSASGLVGDTQYF. The CDR3 nucleotides are TGTGCCAGCAGCGCGTCAGGACTAGTAGGAGATACGCAGTATTTT.

In its sample, this clone was seen once. The chain links TRBV9 to TRBJ1-1; D is unclear. V was trimmed by 0 bases and J by 1 base, leaving 10 bases between them. The CDR3 runs to 15 residues. The germline V gene has CDR1 SGDLS and CDR2 YYNGEE. In nucleotides, the CDR3 is TGTGCCAGCAGCGTAGGTGGTATCGGGAACACTGAAGCTTTCTTT. Translation: CASSVGGIGNTEAFF.

The rearrangement links TRBV19 to TRBJ2-2, with 7 positions matching TRBD2. Germline values: CDR1 LNHDA, CDR2 SQIVND (reference sequence). The CDR3 spans 13 residues. V gave up 10 bases and J gave up 7 bases; unmatched junction bases: 9. The CDR3 loop reads CATHWGGGGELFF. The CDR3 DNA sequence: TGTGCCACACATTGGGGGGGTGGCGGGGAGCTGTTTTTT.

The rearrangement uses TRBV28 and TRBJ1-3, with a tentative D call TRBD1 (5 bases). Germline V gene sequence: CDR1 MDHEN, CDR2 SYDVKM. Trimming stripped 8 bases from V and 0 bases from J, with 11 bases between. This CDR3 is 14 amino acids long. CDR3 sequence: CASGAWSSGNTIYF. The CDR3 coding sequence is TGTGCCAGCGGGGCATGGAGCTCTGGAAACACCATATATTTT.

The J gene is TRBJ2-3, the V gene TRBV4-1; D is perhaps TRBD1 or TRBD2 (5 bases each). Germline lookup yields CDR1 MGHRA and CDR2 YSYEKL. The CDR3 covers 13 residues. Trimming took off 0 bases at V and 6 bases at J, with 7 bases between the two ends. The CDR3 DNA reads TGCGCCAGCAGCCAAGAGGGACCGGATACGCAGTATTTT. It translates to CASSQEGPDTQYF.

This chain joins TRBV5-4 and TRBJ2-5; 14 nucleotides match TRBD2. CDR1 is SGHNT and CDR2 is YYREEE in the germline V gene (reference sequence). This CDR3 spans 16 amino acids. Trimming cost V 4 bases and J 3 bases; bases outside gene matches: 5. The CDR3 bases are TGTGCCAGCAGCCTGGGGACTAGCGGGGGAAAAGAGACCCAGTACTTC. This translates into CASSLGTSGGKETQYF.

The table lists this clone with a count of one. V gene TRBV7-2 combines with J gene TRBJ2-1; D ambiguous. The CDR3 totals 15 residues. Germline CDR1 reads SGHTA; CDR2 reads FQGNSA. The germline V and J ends were trimmed by 5 bases and 0 bases, with 11 bases remaining between them. The CDR3 is CASSPRALSYNEQFF. The CDR3 coding sequence is TGTGCCAGCAGCCCCCGGGCCCTCTCCTACAATGAGCAGTTCTTC. Based on the CDR3 plus reference TRBV7-2 and TRBJ2-1, the full variable domain is GAGVSQSPSNKVTEKGKDVELRCDPISGHTALYWYRQSLGQGLEFLIYFQGNSAPDKSGLPSDRFSAERTGGSVSTLTIQRTQQEDSAVYLCASSPRALSYNEQFFGPGTRLTVL.

V is TRBV7-2 and J is TRBJ2-1, with D perhaps TRBD2 (7 bases). Germline assignment: CDR1 SGHTA and CDR2 FQGNSA. Trimming removed 3 bases from V and 5 bases from J, with 14 bases in between. There are 15 residues in the CDR3. CDR3 bases: TGTGCCAGCAGCTTGAGCTGGGGGGGCAACAATGAGCAGTTCTTC. It yields the protein CASSLSWGGNNEQFF. Variable domain in full (rest from reference TRBV7-2 and TRBJ2-1): GAGVSQSPSNKVTEKGKDVELRCDPISGHTALYWYRQSLGQGLEFLIYFQGNSAPDKSGLPSDRFSAERTGGSVSTLTIQRTQQEDSAVYLCASSLSWGGNNEQFFGPGTRLTVL.

CDR3 region: CAISDVRTGTEKLFF. CDR3 DNA sequence: TGTGCCATCAGTGATGTTAGGACAGGGACTGAAAAACTGTTTTTT. The chain carries TRBV10-3 and TRBJ1-4; the match to TRBD1 covers 8 bases. CDR3 size: 15 residues. Germline values: CDR1 ENHRY, CDR2 SYGVKD. V dropped 3 bases and J dropped 7; count of bases not matched to a gene: 7.

This chain links TRBV28 with TRBJ1-2, with D unclear. Germline CDR1 is MDHEN and CDR2 is SYDVKM. V lost 7 bases to trimming and J lost 4 bases, with 13 bases between them. CDR3 length: 13 amino acids. The CDR3 here is CASTGGGFYGYTF. The CDR3 DNA follows: TGTGCCAGCACCGGCGGAGGGTTCTATGGCTACACCTTC.

The V gene is TRBV7-2, the J gene TRBJ1-5; 8 positions agree with TRBD1. CDR3 length: 17 residues. CDR1 is SGHTA and CDR2 is FQGNSA in the germline V gene. J lost 2 bases, V lost 1 base, and 7 bases had no gene match. As DNA, the CDR3 is TGTGCCAGCAGCTTAGGAGGGGGGGGACAGGGCAATCAGCCCCAGCATTTT. It encodes CASSLGGGGQGNQPQHF.

This clone was seen just once. The V gene is TRBV27, the J gene TRBJ2-4; D unresolved. Trimming took 5 bases from V and 0 from J, leaving 14 bases between them. This CDR3 contains 16 residues. Germline V lookup: CDR1 MNHEY, CDR2 SMNVEV (reference sequence). CDR3 protein: CASSPPHSIAKNIQYF. In DNA form, the CDR3 reads TGTGCCAGCAGTCCCCCACACAGTATAGCCAAAAACATTCAGTACTTC.

This chain connects TRBV7-2 to TRBJ1-1, with D perhaps matching TRBD1 (5 bases). Per the germline V gene, CDR1 is SGHTA and CDR2 is FQGNSA. The V gene lost 2 bases and the J gene lost 0 bases, with 10 bases spanning the gap. The CDR3 is 15 amino acids. CDR3 region: CASSLLGGLNTEAFF. In DNA form, the CDR3 reads TGTGCCAGCAGCTTACTGGGGGGACTGAACACTGAAGCTTTCTTT.

V is TRBV6-6 and J is TRBJ2-7, with 12 positions matching TRBD1. Trimming at V came to 6 bases and at J to 5 bases, leaving 8 bases not matched to a gene. CDR3 length: 15 residues. Germline V lookup: CDR1 MNHNY, CDR2 SVGAGI (reference sequence). Here the CDR3 reads CASSLYGTGGDEQYF. CDR3 nucleotides: TGTGCCAGCAGCCTCTACGGGACAGGGGGCGACGAGCAGTACTTC.

This clone was detected only once. This sequence joins TRBV4-3 and TRBJ2-1, with a possible D match to TRBD1 (5 bases). This CDR3 has 16 residues. Trimming pared 1 base from V and 7 bases from J, leaving 17 bases between. The germline CDR1 and CDR2 sequences are LGHNA and YSLEER. The DNA of the CDR3 is TGCGCCAGCAGCCAAGGAATGGCTTGGGGCGGTAATGAGCAGTTCTTC. Translating it yields CASSQGMAWGGNEQFF.

This chain uses TRBV23-1 with TRBJ1-6, with D possibly being TRBD1 (6 bases). TRBV23-1 is reported as an ORF; its role is uncertain. V dropped 2 bases and J dropped 7 bases, with 18 bases sitting between them. This CDR3 region has 17 residues. Here the CDR3 reads CASSQPNRESRNSPLHF. The CDR3 nucleotides are TGCGCCAGCAGTCAACCCAACAGGGAAAGTAGAAATTCACCCCTCCACTTT.

The genes are TRBV11-3 and TRBJ2-2; D gene uncertain. Trimming removed 3 bases at V and 4 bases at J, with 15 bases between. This CDR3 region has 16 residues. Germline values: CDR1 SGHNT, CDR2 YENEEA. DNA for the CDR3: TGTGCCAGCAGCTTCTCGATGGGGTACAGCACCGGGGAGCTGTTTTTT. Amino acids: CASSFSMGYSTGELFF.

CDR3 region: CASSPGNFNYGYTF. CDR3 coding DNA: TGTGCCAGCTCACCAGGAAATTTTAACTATGGCTACACCTTC. The rearrangement uses TRBV18 and TRBJ1-2; no firm D call. Germline values: CDR1 KGHSH, CDR2 LQKENI. This CDR3 spans 14 amino acids. Trimming left V 2 bases short and J 1 base short, with 8 bases between.

The chain couples TRBV9 to TRBJ1-2; D ambiguous. The CDR3 has 15 amino acids. V shed 3 bases and J shed 0 bases, with 12 bases lying between them. The V gene's germline CDR1 is SGDLS and CDR2 YYNGEE. CDR3 amino acids: CASSAEPTANYGYTF. In nucleotides, the CDR3 is TGTGCCAGCAGCGCGGAACCTACAGCTAACTATGGCTACACCTTC.

The chain employs TRBV7-2 and TRBJ1-6; 10 positions match TRBD1. CDR1 SGHTA and CDR2 FQGNSA come from the germline V gene. The CDR3 spans 16 residues. After removal of 5 bases from V and 10 bases from J, the junction contained 11 bases not matched to a gene. The CDR3 DNA reads TGTGCCAGCAGCCCTCGGGACAGGGGTGTAAAATCACCCCTCCACTTT. Its protein is CASSPRDRGVKSPLHF.

The sample holds one count of this clone. V usage is TRBV7-9 and J usage is TRBJ1-1; TRBD1 might be the D (5 bases). CDR1 and CDR2 from the germline V gene are SEHNR and FQNEAQ (reference sequence). Trimming took 5 bases from V and 5 from J, leaving 21 bases between them. CDR3 length equals 16 residues. CDR3 in amino acids: CASSNFQPGGGTEAFF. CDR3 nucleotide sequence: TGTGCCAGCAGCAACTTTCAGCCGGGGGGTGGAACTGAAGCTTTCTTT.

This clone was found once. The V and J genes are TRBV6-5 and TRBJ2-7; TRBD1 or TRBD2 may be the D gene (5 bases each). CDR3 length equals 16 residues. The germline V gene encodes CDR1 MNHEY and CDR2 SVGAGI. The germline V and J ends were trimmed by 4 bases and 6 bases, with 22 bases remaining between them. The DNA of the CDR3 is TGTGCCAGCAGTTTCCAAAGGAAGGGACCGGCGGGCGAGCAGTACTTC. It is translated as CASSFQRKGPAGEQYF.

J is TRBJ1-5 and V is TRBV30; 9 positions match TRBD1. Germline CDR1 is GTSNPN and CDR2 is SVGIG (reference sequence). Trimming removed 5 bases from V and 3 bases from J; junction bases left unmatched: 5. The CDR3 runs 14 residues. The CDR3 loop is CAWGTGTPNQPQHF. In nucleotides, the CDR3 is TGTGCCTGGGGGACAGGGACCCCCAATCAGCCCCAGCATTTT. Full variable domain (rest looked up from reference TRBV30 and TRBJ1-5): SQTIHQWPATLVQPVGSPLSLECTVEGTSNPNLYWYRQAAGRGLQLLFYSVGIGQISSEVPQNLSASRPQDRQFILSSKKLLLSDSGFYLCAWGTGTPNQPQHFGDGTRLSIL.

The chain joins TRBV6-4 to TRBJ1-2; no definite D call. The germline V and J ends were trimmed by 6 bases and 4 bases, with 15 bases remaining between them. Germline V gene lookup returns CDR1 MRHNA and CDR2 SNTAGT. This CDR3 region has 14 residues. CDR3 amino acids: CASSPESWAYGYTF. DNA of the CDR3: TGTGCCAGCAGCCCAGAGAGCTGGGCCTATGGCTACACCTTC.

The chain links TRBV6-5 to TRBJ2-1; D not resolved. The ends were cut back, 0 bases at V and 0 bases at J, with 6 bases in the middle. This CDR3 is built from 15 residues. Germline V gene sequence: CDR1 MNHEY, CDR2 SVGAGI. The CDR3 sequence is CASSYSDGSYNEQFF. The CDR3 coding sequence is TGTGCCAGCAGTTACTCCGACGGCTCCTACAATGAGCAGTTCTTC.